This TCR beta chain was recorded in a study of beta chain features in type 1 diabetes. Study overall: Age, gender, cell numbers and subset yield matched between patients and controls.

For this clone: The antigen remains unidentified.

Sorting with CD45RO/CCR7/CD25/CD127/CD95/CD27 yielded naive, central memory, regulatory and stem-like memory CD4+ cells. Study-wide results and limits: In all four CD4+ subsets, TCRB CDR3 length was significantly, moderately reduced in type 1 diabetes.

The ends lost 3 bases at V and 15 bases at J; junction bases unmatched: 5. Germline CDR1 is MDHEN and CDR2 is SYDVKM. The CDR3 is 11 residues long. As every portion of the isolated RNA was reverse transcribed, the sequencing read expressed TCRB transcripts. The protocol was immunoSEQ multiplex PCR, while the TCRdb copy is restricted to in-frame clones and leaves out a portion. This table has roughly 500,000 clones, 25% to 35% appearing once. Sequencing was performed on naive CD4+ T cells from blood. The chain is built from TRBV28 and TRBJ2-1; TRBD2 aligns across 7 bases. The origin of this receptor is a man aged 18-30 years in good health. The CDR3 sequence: CASSLRELRFF. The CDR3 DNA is TGTGCCAGCAGTTTGCGGGAGTTAAGGTTCTTC.